This record looks at one TCR beta chain sequence and its context. What it recognizes is unknown. Trimming removed 6 bases from V and 4 bases from J; junction bases left unmatched: 11. This CDR3 is 15 amino acids long. Germline lookup yields CDR1 MNHNY and CDR2 SVGAGI (reference sequence). TCRdb's copy holds only in-frame clones and misses some; the assay was immunoSEQ multiplex PCR. The sample yields around 2.5 million clones, roughly 93% seen once. Among the donors, all were Caucasian adults who lived in Nashville, Tennessee. This sample was taken from a study of shared clonotypes between healthy human individuals. Findings and caveats of the study: Roughly 5% of naive CD4 clonotypes were shared across a few donors.

This TCR was sampled from a man younger than 30 in good health. Some clones in this sample may be carry-over from other donors' samples. Sample: naive CD4+ T cells from PBMCs. Subset: CD45RA+ positively selected. V gene TRBV6-6 combines with J gene TRBJ1-2; 7 bases are shared with TRBD1. CDR3 coding DNA: TGTGCCAGCAGCCCTAGACAGGGTTGGGGCTATGGCTACACCTTC. This sequence encodes CASSPRQGWGYGYTF.